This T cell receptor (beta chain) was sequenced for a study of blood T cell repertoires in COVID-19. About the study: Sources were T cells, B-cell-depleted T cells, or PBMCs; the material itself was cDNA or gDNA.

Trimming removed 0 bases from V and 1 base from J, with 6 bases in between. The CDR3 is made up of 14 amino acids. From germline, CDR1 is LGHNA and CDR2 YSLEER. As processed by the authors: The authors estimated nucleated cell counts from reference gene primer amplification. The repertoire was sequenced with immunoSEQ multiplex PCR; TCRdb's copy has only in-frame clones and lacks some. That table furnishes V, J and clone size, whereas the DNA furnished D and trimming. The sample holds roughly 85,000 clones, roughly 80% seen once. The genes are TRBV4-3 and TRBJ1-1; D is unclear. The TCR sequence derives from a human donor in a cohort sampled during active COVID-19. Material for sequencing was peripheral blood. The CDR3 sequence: CASSQEAGNTEAFF. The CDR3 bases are TGCGCCAGCAGCCAAGAAGCCGGGAACACTGAAGCTTTCTTT.